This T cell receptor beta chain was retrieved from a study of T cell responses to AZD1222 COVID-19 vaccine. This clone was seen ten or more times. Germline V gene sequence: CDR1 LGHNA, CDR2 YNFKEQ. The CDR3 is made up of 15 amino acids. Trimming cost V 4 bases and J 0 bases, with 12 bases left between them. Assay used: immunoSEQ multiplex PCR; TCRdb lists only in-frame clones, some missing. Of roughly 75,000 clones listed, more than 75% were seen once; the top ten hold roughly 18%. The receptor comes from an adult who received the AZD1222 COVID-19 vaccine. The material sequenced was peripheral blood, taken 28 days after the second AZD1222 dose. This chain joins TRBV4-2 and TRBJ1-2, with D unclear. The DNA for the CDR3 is TGTGCCAGCAGCCCCTTTGAAGCGACTAACTATGGCTACACCTTC. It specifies CASSPFEATNYGYTF.